Listed here are 17 T cell receptor beta chains from one sample, sequenced in a study of blood T cell repertoires in COVID-19. Here immunoSEQ multiplex PCR was the method, and the copy in TCRdb shows in-frame clones only, minus some. The sample lists some 270,000 clones, approximately 85% occurring once. Sequencing was done on a sample of PBMCs or T cells enriched from blood (not recorded which). The receptors originated from a woman between 25 and 40 years old who had recovered from COVID-19.

The chain recombines TRBV10-3 with TRBJ1-6, with D tentatively TRBD1 (6 bases). V lost 4 bases and J lost 7, with 17 bases in between. Germline CDR1 and CDR2: ENHRY and SYGVKD. The CDR3 totals 16 residues. The CDR3 nucleotides are TGTGCCATCAGTGGCAACAGGGAAATGGGGAATTCACCCCTCCACTTT. Encoded protein: CAISGNREMGNSPLHF.

Comments on this clone: At the DNA level, this CDR3 is encoded by other sequences in the same sample as well. In DNA form, the CDR3 reads TGTGCCAGCAGTTCCTGGACAGGGAACTATGGCTACACCTTC. Protein: CASSSWTGNYGYTF. This chain links TRBV28 with TRBJ1-2; 8 nucleotides match TRBD1. The CDR3 runs to 14 residues. Germline assignment: CDR1 MDHEN and CDR2 SYDVKM. With 4 bases clipped from V and 2 bases from J, the junction kept 3 bases outside the gene matches.

This clone appeared a few times. At one boundary the junction diverges from the germline segment, which might be a read error. The rearrangement uses TRBV5-1 and TRBJ2-2; tentative D call: TRBD2 (5 bases). The germline gives CDR1 SGHRS, CDR2 YFSETQ. The CDR3 runs 12 residues. The DNA of the CDR3 is TGCGCCAGCAGCTTTAGTCCCGGGGTGCTGTTTTTT. It specifies CASSFSPGVLFF.

The chain joins TRBV24-1 to TRBJ2-7, with TRBD2 as a possible D gene (5 bases). The CDR3 covers 13 residues. Germline V CDR1 and CDR2: KGHDR, SFDVKD. V was clipped by 4 bases and J by 2 bases, with 8 bases between them. The CDR3 loop is CATSEGGTYEQYF. CDR3 nucleotide sequence: TGTGCCACCAGTGAAGGAGGAACCTACGAGCAGTACTTC.

The chain couples TRBV5-1 to TRBJ2-3; D is unclear. Germline CDR1 SGHRS, CDR2 YFSETQ. The CDR3 has 14 residues. V lost 3 bases and J lost 1, with 9 bases in between. The CDR3 sequence: CASSSVGGTDTQYF. The CDR3 coding sequence is TGCGCCAGCAGCTCTGTTGGAGGCACAGATACGCAGTATTTT.

This clone has more than one count but fewer than ten. V gene TRBV30 combines with J gene TRBJ1-2, with D possibly matching TRBD1 (6 bases). Trimming removed 4 bases at V and 4 bases at J, with 16 bases between. Germline-derived CDR1 and CDR2 are GTSNPN and SVGIG (reference sequence). The CDR3 is 14 residues long. The CDR3 reads CAWISTGKGYGYTF. The CDR3 bases are TGTGCCTGGATAAGTACAGGGAAGGGCTATGGCTACACCTTC.

The chain links TRBV29-1 to TRBJ1-1; D is unresolved. The CDR3 contains 12 residues. Trimming took 5 bases from V and 1 from J, leaving 8 bases between them. Germline CDR1 and CDR2: SQVTM and ANQGSEA. The DNA of the CDR3 is TGCAGCGTTATACTAGGGAACACTGAAGCTTTCTTT. As protein: CSVILGNTEAFF.

The rearrangement links TRBV7-2 to TRBJ2-3; D remains unclear. The CDR3 runs to 12 residues. V was cut by 5 bases and J by 4 bases, with 7 bases left in between. From germline, CDR1 is SGHTA and CDR2 FQGNSA. The CDR3 DNA reads TGTGCCAGCAGCCTTATTCCAGATACGCAGTATTTT. It yields the protein CASSLIPDTQYF. The entire variable domain, with the rest obtained from reference TRBV7-2 and TRBJ2-3, is as follows: GAGVSQSPSNKVTEKGKDVELRCDPISGHTALYWYRQSLGQGLEFLIYFQGNSAPDKSGLPSDRFSAERTGGSVSTLTIQRTQQEDSAVYLCASSLIPDTQYFGPGTRLTVL.

This clone appeared a single time. The V gene is TRBV6-2 or TRBV6-3, the J gene TRBJ2-3, with TRBD1 identical over 9 bases. The CDR3 covers 15 residues. The ends lost 5 bases at V and 2 bases at J; junction bases unmatched: 5. Germline V gene sequence: CDR1 MNHEY, CDR2 SVGEGT. The CDR3 spells CASSDGTGYTDTQYF. DNA of the CDR3: TGTGCCAGCAGTGACGGGACAGGGTACACAGATACGCAGTATTTT.

V gene TRBV7-6 combines with J gene TRBJ2-1; D is unresolved. CDR1 and CDR2 (germline): SGHVS, FNYEAQ. Trimming removed 5 bases from V and 0 bases from J, with 11 bases in between. This CDR3 has 15 residues. In DNA form, the CDR3 reads TGTGCCAGCAGCGCCGCGGCCTACTCCTACAATGAGCAGTTCTTC. It translates to CASSAAAYSYNEQFF.

The V and J genes are TRBV7-9 and TRBJ2-7; D gene ambiguous. The V and J ends lost 5 bases and 1 base respectively, with 9 bases between them. Germline-derived CDR1 and CDR2 are SEHNR and FQNEAQ (reference sequence). The CDR3 spans 13 residues. CDR3 protein: CASSLAGSYEQYF. In nucleotides, the CDR3 is TGTGCCAGCAGCCTGGCCGGGTCCTACGAGCAGTACTTC.

This clone has more than one count but fewer than ten. The chain carries TRBV12-3 or TRBV12-4 and TRBJ2-7; a possible D gene is TRBD1 (6 bases). The CDR3 length is 13 residues. V was cut by 6 bases and J by 3 bases, with 12 bases left in between. Written as DNA, the CDR3 is TGTGCCAGCAGGAAACAGGGAGTCTACGAGCAGTACTTC. This translates into CASRKQGVYEQYF.

This sequence joins TRBV2 and TRBJ2-5, with TRBD1 identical over 10 bases. This CDR3 has 13 residues. Unmatched junction bases numbered 7, after V lost 11 bases and J lost 4 bases. Germline CDR1 is SNHLY and CDR2 is FYNNEI. Here the CDR3 DNA reads TGTGCCGGGATGACAGGGGGCAGAGAGACCCAGTACTTC. It yields the protein CAGMTGGRETQYF.

The chain joins TRBV5-1 to TRBJ1-2; D ambiguous. This CDR3 has 14 amino acids. V lost 1 base and J lost 6, with 13 bases in between. CDR1 and CDR2 (germline): SGHRS, YFSETQ. The CDR3 sequence is CASSLPGRENGYTF. The CDR3 DNA reads as TGCGCCAGCAGCTTGCCTGGGAGGGAGAATGGCTACACCTTC.

The V and J genes are TRBV3-1 (or the pseudogene TRBV3-2) and TRBJ2-7; D unclear. Germline lookup yields CDR1 LGHDT and CDR2 YNNKEL (reference sequence). This CDR3 spans 13 amino acids. V was clipped by 2 bases and J by 2 bases, with 7 bases between them. CDR3 sequence: CASSQMSAYEQYF. CDR3 nucleotide sequence: TGTGCCAGCAGCCAAATGTCGGCCTACGAGCAGTACTTC.

The chain employs TRBV6-6 and TRBJ1-4; D ambiguous. The germline V gene encodes CDR1 MNHNY and CDR2 SVGAGI (reference sequence). V was trimmed by 0 bases and J by 8 bases, leaving 13 bases between them. CDR3 length: 15 residues. CDR3 DNA: TGTGCCAGCAGTTACTCCGAGGGTAGTGGCGAAAAACTGTTTTTT. The encoded protein is CASSYSEGSGEKLFF.

This clone was detected once. The chain uses TRBV18 and TRBJ1-2, with D perhaps TRBD1 (6 bases). The CDR3 length is 13 residues. The V gene's germline CDR1 is KGHSH and CDR2 LQKENI. With 2 bases removed from V and 4 bases from J, the gap between germline ends came to 8 bases. CDR3 DNA: TGTGCCAGCTCACCAGGGGGCTTCTATGGCTACACCTTC. It specifies CASSPGGFYGYTF.